Below, 14 T cell receptor beta chains from the same sample are listed, as sequenced in a study of CXCR3-negative and CXCR3-positive naive CD8 T cells. Study-level results: A higher hydrophobicity marked the TRB CDR3s of CXCR3-positive naive cells versus CXCR3-negative naive cells.

UMI-tagged TRB cDNA libraries were built via 5' RACE. TCRdb re-analyzed the 5' RACE reads; it lists each CDR3 protein once, without DNA. The data show roughly 130,000 distinct CDR3 sequences, and the top ten clones hold around 0.54%. Their target antigens are unknown. The sample comprised naive CXCR3+ CD8+ T cells from blood. The subset: CD45RO-CCR7+CD27+CD95- naive CD8+ T cells expressing CXCR3 (TNR3+). All receptors come from a human donor in good health. Some clones in this sample may be carry-over from other donors' samples.

This chain uses TRBV10-1 with TRBJ1-1; as DNA is missing, the TRBD1 call by TCRdb cannot be tested. In germline, CDR1 is WNHNN, CDR2 SYGVQD (reference sequence). The CDR3 covers 12 residues. Here the CDR3 reads CASKDGGTEAFF.

The chain carries TRBV29-1 and TRBJ2-5; the TRBD2 assignment by TCRdb is unverifiable without DNA. The CDR3 loop spans 15 amino acids. CDR1 and CDR2 from the germline V gene are SQVTM and ANQGSEA. CDR3 residues: CSVEGPGAQEETQYF.

The V gene is TRBV10-3, the J gene TRBJ2-7; as DNA is missing, the TRBD2 call by TCRdb cannot be tested. CDR3 size: 13 residues. In germline, CDR1 is ENHRY, CDR2 SYGVKD. The CDR3 is CAISGGMADEQYF.

This chain joins TRBV9 and TRBJ2-1; TCRdb returns TRBD1, unconfirmable since there is no DNA. Germline V gives CDR1 SGDLS, CDR2 YYNGEE. CDR3 length: 19 residues. The CDR3 loop reads CASSVVSGGLGAGYNEQFF.

The chain has TRBV7-3 and TRBJ2-3; absent DNA, TCRdb's TRBD1 call cannot be checked. The CDR3 length is 13 residues. CDR1 and CDR2 from the germline V gene are SGHTA and FQGTGA. The CDR3 loop is CASRSTETDTQYF.

The gene calls are TRBV29-1 and TRBJ1-1; TCRdb gives TRBD1 as the D gene, but with no DNA this cannot be confirmed. This CDR3 spans 12 amino acids. The germline CDR1 and CDR2 sequences are SQVTM and ANQGSEA. Here the CDR3 reads CSVGQGGTEAFF.

The rearrangement links TRBV7-6 to TRBJ2-1; checking the TCRdb D call of TRBD2 is not possible without DNA. Per germline, CDR1 SGHVS and CDR2 FNYEAQ. The CDR3 runs to 14 residues. CDR3 in amino acids: CASSLGTSGDEQFF.

V usage is TRBV7-6 and J usage is TRBJ2-7; the TCRdb D gene call, TRBD1, has no DNA to confirm it. CDR1 and CDR2 (germline): SGHVS, FNYEAQ. CDR3 length: 15 residues. The CDR3: CASSPSGGDSYEQYF.

The chain joins TRBV27 to TRBJ1-2; no DNA is available, so the TRBD1 call from TCRdb remains unchecked. Germline CDR1 MNHEY, CDR2 SMNVEV (reference sequence). CDR3 length equals 15 residues. The CDR3 reads CASSLSISSGNGYTF.

The V and J genes are TRBV4-2 and TRBJ1-1; TCRdb gives TRBD1 as the D gene, but with no DNA this cannot be confirmed. This CDR3 is 14 amino acids long. Germline V gives CDR1 LGHNA, CDR2 YNFKEQ. CDR3 in amino acids: CASSPATGDTEAFF.

V and J are TRBV20-1 and TRBJ1-1. The germline gives CDR1 DFQATT, CDR2 SNEGSKA (reference sequence). CDR3 size: 12 residues. CDR3 residues: CSARAWLTEAFF.

This chain's CDR3 is CASSPGQDFYEQYF. This chain connects TRBV7-2 to TRBJ2-7; no DNA is available, so the TRBD1 call from TCRdb remains unchecked. Per germline, CDR1 SGHTA and CDR2 FQGNSA. The CDR3 length is 14 residues.

The chain carries TRBV11-2 and TRBJ2-3. Germline V gene sequence: CDR1 SGHAT, CDR2 FQNNGV. The CDR3 covers 12 residues. CDR3 protein: CASSTTTDTQYF.

The V gene is TRBV2, the J gene TRBJ1-1; lacking DNA, the TRBD1 call made by TCRdb goes unchecked. The germline V gene encodes CDR1 SNHLY and CDR2 FYNNEI. The length of the CDR3 is 12 residues. The CDR3 region is CASSEQGPEAFF.